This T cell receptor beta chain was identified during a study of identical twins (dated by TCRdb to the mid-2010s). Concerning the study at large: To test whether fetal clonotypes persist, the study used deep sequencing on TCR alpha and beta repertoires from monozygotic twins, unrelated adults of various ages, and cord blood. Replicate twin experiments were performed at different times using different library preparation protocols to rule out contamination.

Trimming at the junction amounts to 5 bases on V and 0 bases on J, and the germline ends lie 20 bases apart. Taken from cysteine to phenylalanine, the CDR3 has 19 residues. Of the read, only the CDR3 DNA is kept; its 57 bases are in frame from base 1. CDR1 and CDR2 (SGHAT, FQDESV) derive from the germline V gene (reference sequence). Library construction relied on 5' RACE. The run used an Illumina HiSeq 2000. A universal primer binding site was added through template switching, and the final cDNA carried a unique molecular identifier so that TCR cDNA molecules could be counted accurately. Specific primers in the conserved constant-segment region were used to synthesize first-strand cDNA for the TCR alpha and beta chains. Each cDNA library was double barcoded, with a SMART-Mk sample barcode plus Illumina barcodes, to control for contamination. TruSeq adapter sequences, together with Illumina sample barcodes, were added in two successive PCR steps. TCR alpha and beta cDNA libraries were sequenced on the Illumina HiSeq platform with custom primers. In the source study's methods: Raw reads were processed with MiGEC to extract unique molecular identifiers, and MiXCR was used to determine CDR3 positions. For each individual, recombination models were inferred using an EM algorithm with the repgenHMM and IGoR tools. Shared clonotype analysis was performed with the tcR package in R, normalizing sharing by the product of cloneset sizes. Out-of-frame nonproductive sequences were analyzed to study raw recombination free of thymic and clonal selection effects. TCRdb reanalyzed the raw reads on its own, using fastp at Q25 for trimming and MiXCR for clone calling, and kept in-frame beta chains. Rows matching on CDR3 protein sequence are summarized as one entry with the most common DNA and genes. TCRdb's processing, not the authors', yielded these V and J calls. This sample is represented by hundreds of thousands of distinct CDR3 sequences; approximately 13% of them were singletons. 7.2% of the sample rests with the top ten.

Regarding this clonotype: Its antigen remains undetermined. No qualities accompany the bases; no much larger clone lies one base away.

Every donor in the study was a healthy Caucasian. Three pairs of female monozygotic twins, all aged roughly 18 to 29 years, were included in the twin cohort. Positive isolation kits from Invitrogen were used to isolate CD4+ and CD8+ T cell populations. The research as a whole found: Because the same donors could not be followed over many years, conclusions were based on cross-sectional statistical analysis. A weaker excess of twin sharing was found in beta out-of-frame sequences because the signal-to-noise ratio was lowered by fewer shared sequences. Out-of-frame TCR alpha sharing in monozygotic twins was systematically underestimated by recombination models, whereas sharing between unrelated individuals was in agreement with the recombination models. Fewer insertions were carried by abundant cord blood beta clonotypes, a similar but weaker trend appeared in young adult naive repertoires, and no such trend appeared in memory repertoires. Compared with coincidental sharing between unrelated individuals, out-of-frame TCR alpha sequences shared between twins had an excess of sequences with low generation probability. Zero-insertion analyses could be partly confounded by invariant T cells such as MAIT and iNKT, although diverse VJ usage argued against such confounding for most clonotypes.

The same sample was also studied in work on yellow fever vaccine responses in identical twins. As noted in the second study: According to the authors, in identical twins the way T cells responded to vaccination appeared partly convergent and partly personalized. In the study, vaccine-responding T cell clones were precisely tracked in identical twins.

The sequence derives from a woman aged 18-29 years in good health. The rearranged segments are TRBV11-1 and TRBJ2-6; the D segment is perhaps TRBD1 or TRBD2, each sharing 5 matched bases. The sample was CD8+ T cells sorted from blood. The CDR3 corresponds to CASSPGEGRLSSGANVLTF. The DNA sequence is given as TGTGCCAGCAGCCCCGGCGAGGGGAGACTGAGCTCTGGGGCCAACGTCCTGACTTTC.